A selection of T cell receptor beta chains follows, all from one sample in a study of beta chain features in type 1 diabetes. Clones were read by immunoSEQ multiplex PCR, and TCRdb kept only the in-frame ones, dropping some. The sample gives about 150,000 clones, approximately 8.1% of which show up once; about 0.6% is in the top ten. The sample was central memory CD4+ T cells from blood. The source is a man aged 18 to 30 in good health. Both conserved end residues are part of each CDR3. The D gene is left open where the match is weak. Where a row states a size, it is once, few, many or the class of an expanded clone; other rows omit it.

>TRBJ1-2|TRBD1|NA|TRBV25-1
CASSGQGENYGYTF
TGTGCCAGCAGTGGACAGGGAGAGAACTATGGCTACACCTTC
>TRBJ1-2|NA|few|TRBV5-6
CASSLMAAEHYGYTF
TGTGCCAGCAGCTTGATGGCGGCAGAGCACTATGGCTACACCTTC
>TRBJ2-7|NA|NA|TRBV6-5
CASSYSTSRGGYEQYF
TGTGCCAGCAGTTACTCGACCAGCCGTGGAGGTTACGAGCAGTACTTC
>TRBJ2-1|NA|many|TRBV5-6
CASSRRGTGQVEQFF
TGTGCCAGCAGCCGTCGGGGCACAGGGCAGGTTGAGCAGTTCTTC
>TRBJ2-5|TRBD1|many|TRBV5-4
CASSWEDRGRETQYF
TGTGCCAGCAGCTGGGAAGACAGGGGTCGGGAGACCCAGTACTTC
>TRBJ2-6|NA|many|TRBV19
CASNQGRSGANVLTF
TGTGCCAGTAACCAGGGTCGCTCTGGGGCCAACGTCCTGACTTTC
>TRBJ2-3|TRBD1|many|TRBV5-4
CASSLQGSTDTQYF
TGTGCCAGCAGCTTACAGGGGAGCACAGATACGCAGTATTTT
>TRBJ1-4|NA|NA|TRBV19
CASSIARTATNEKLFF
TGTGCCAGTAGTATCGCTCGGACAGCAACTAATGAAAAACTGTTTTTT
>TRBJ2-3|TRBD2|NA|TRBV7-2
CASSRTREEDTQYF
TGTGCCAGCAGCCGGACTAGGGAAGAAGATACGCAGTATTTT
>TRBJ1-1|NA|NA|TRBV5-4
CASDTWGGNTEAFF
TGTGCCAGCGACACTTGGGGGGGGAACACTGAAGCTTTCTTT
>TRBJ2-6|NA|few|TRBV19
CASSTQGYVSGANVLTF
TGTGCCAGTAGTACCCAGGGGTACGTCTCTGGGGCCAACGTCCTGACTTTC
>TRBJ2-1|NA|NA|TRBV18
CASSPSMTGANNEQFF
TGTGCCAGCTCACCATCGATGACAGGCGCCAACAATGAGCAGTTCTTC
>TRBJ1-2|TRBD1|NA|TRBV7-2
CASSSRDRGNYGYTF
TGTGCCAGCAGCTCGCGGGACAGGGGTAACTATGGCTACACCTTC
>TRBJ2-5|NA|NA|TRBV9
CASSVGGVKETQYF
TGTGCCAGCAGCGTAGGGGGAGTAAAAGAGACCCAGTACTTC
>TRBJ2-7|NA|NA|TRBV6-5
CATLSAGTTYEQYF
TGTGCCACCCTCTCTGCCGGGACAACCTACGAGCAGTACTTC
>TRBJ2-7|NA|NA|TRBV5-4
CASSPTGYEQYF
TGTGCCAGCAGCCCGACAGGCTACGAGCAGTACTTC
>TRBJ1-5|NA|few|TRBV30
CAWSGQYNQPQHF
TGTGCCTGGAGTGGGCAGTATAATCAGCCCCAGCATTTT
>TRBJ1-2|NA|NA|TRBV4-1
CASSQDGTGLGYTF
TGCGCCAGCAGCCAAGATGGAACAGGGCTCGGCTACACCTTC
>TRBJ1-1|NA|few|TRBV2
CANTLGYMNTEAFF
TGTGCCAATACGCTCGGGTATATGAACACTGAAGCTTTCTTT
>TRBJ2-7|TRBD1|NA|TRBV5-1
CASSRGTGGSSYEQYF
TGCGCCAGCAGCCGGGGGACAGGGGGGTCCTCTTACGAGCAGTACTTC
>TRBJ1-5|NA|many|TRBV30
CAWSRQSNQPQHF
TGTGCCTGGAGTCGACAGAGCAATCAGCCCCAGCATTTT
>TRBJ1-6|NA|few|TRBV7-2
CASSLAPGQNSPLHF
TGTGCCAGCAGCTTAGCGCCAGGGCAAAATTCACCCCTCCACTTT
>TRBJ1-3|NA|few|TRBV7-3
CASSVGQRDTIYF
TGTGCCAGCAGCGTCGGTCAGCGGGACACCATATATTTT
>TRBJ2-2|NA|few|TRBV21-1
CASSSPGGQLNTGELFF
TGTGCCAGCAGCTCCCCCGGGGGGCAGTTGAACACCGGGGAGCTGTTTTTT
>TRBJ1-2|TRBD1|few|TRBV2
CASSESRGRFYGYTF
TGTGCCAGCAGTGAGAGCAGGGGGCGGTTCTATGGCTACACCTTC
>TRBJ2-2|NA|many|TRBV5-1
CASSFVYDTGELFF
TGCGCCAGCAGCTTTGTTTATGACACCGGGGAGCTGTTTTTT
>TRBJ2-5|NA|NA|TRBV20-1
CSVSDRETQYF
TGCAGTGTTTCGGACAGAGAGACCCAGTACTTC
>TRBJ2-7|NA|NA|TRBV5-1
CASSLSSGFYEQYF
TGCGCCAGCAGCTTGTCTTCGGGGTTCTACGAGCAGTACTTC
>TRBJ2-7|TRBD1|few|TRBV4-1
CATRDLGTGGYEQYF
TGCGCCACCCGAGATCTCGGGACAGGGGGCTACGAGCAGTACTTC
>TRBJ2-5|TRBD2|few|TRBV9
CASSYGTGTSKETQYF
TGTGCCAGCAGCTACGGAACCGGGACTAGTAAAGAGACCCAGTACTTC
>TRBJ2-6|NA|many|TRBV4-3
CASSTGRYSGANVLTF
TGCGCCAGCAGCACAGGACGGTACTCTGGGGCCAACGTCCTGACTTTC
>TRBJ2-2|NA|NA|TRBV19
CASRPQGTGELFF
TGTGCCAGTAGGCCCCAGGGCACCGGGGAGCTGTTTTTT
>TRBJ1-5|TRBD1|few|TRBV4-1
CASSQGDRDYQPQHF
TGCGCCAGCAGCCAAGGCGACAGGGACTATCAGCCCCAGCATTTT
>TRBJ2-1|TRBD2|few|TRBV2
CASSEGSSGKQFF
TGTGCCAGCAGTGAAGGTAGTAGCGGGAAGCAGTTCTTC
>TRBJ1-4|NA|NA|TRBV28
CASSPRETGANEKLFF
TGTGCCAGCAGCCCAAGGGAGACAGGCGCTAATGAAAAACTGTTTTTT
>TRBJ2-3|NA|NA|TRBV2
CASTGGTPYTDTQYF
TGTGCCAGCACTGGAGGGACCCCCTACACAGATACGCAGTATTTT
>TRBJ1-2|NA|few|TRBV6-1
CASYGQTFGYTF
TGTGCCAGTTACGGACAGACCTTTGGCTACACCTTC
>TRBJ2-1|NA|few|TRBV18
CASSPIRTSSSYNEQFF
TGTGCCAGCTCACCAATACGCACCTCCAGCTCCTACAATGAGCAGTTCTTC
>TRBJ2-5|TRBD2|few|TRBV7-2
CASSLSRTITSGQETQYF
TGTGCCAGCAGCTTATCCCGAACCATTACTAGCGGCCAAGAGACCCAGTACTTC
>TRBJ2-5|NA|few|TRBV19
CASRGQPGRGQYF
TGTGCCAGTAGAGGACAGCCAGGGAGGGGCCAGTACTTC
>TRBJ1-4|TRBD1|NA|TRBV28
CVSTGGNEKLFF
TGTGTCTCGACAGGGGGTAATGAAAAACTGTTTTTT
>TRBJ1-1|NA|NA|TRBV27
CASSPGLWATEAFF
TGTGCCAGCAGTCCAGGTCTTTGGGCCACTGAAGCTTTCTTT
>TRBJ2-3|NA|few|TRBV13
CASSLGGRSTDTQYF
TGTGCCAGCAGCTTGGGGGGGCGTAGCACAGATACGCAGTATTTT
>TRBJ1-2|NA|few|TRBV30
CAWSVYSARPGENYGYTF
TGTGCCTGGAGTGTCTATAGCGCCCGGCCGGGGGAAAACTATGGCTACACCTTC
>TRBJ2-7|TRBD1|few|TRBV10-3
CAIRQGTGGYEQYF
TGTGCCATCAGGCAAGGGACAGGGGGCTACGAGCAGTACTTC
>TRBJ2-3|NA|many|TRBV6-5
CASSQLERQYF
TGTGCCAGCAGCCAACTAGAAAGGCAGTATTTT
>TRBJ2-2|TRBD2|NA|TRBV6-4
CASTRTSGITGELFF
TGTGCCAGCACCAGGACTAGCGGGATCACCGGGGAGCTGTTTTTT
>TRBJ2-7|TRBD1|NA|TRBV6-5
CASIPRGQGAYEQYF
TGTGCCAGCATCCCCCGCGGACAGGGGGCCTACGAGCAGTACTTC
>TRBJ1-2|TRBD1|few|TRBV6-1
CASSETPGQNYGYTF
TGTGCCAGCAGTGAAACCCCGGGACAGAACTATGGCTACACCTTC
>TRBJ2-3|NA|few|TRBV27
CASSFTTGTQYF
TGTGCCAGCAGTTTCACGACAGGAACGCAGTATTTT
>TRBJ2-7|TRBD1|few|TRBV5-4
CASSRLGGQGGNEQYF
TGTGCCAGCAGCCGCCTAGGGGGACAGGGTGGTAACGAGCAGTACTTC
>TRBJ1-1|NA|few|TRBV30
CAWSGVRAVAEAFF
TGTGCCTGGAGTGGCGTCAGGGCGGTCGCTGAAGCTTTCTTT